Below, 15 T cell receptor beta chains from the same sample are listed, as sequenced in a study of cytomegalovirus exposure and HLA in healthy donors. The assay was immunoSEQ multiplex PCR, and TCRdb's table has in-frame clones only and misses some. The table records around 180,000 clones, 75% to 90% of them present only once. The sample consisted of PBMCs. The receptors stem from a man aged 18 to 35 in good health and CMV-seropositive.

This clone was detected once. J is TRBJ2-7 and V is TRBV7-9, with 8 bases that match TRBD2. The CDR3 length is 13 residues. The trim removed 3 bases at V and 6 bases at J, leaving 4 bases unmatched. Germline-derived CDR1 and CDR2 are SEHNR and FQNEAQ (reference sequence). The CDR3 loop is CASSFSGRGEQYF. Written as DNA, the CDR3 is TGTGCCAGCAGCTTCAGCGGGAGAGGCGAGCAGTACTTC.

The CDR3 bases are TGCGCCAGCAGCCAGGGCGGGAGATCCTACAATGAGCAGTTCTTC. Encoded protein: CASSQGGRSYNEQFF. This chain uses TRBV4-3 with TRBJ2-1, with TRBD2 matching 7 bases. CDR3 size: 15 residues. V gave up 3 bases and J gave up 1 base; unmatched junction bases: 3. CDR1 is LGHNA and CDR2 is YSLEER in the germline V gene.

Written as DNA, the CDR3 is TGTGCCAGCAGGCCATGGGACAGGGAAGCCTACGAGCAGTACTTC. This encodes CASRPWDREAYEQYF. The chain couples TRBV6-5 to TRBJ2-7, with 9 bases matching TRBD1. CDR1 and CDR2 (germline): MNHEY, SVGAGI. Trimming at V came to 6 bases and at J to 2 bases, leaving 8 bases not matched to a gene. This CDR3 has 15 amino acids.

This clone was seen only a few times. The V and J genes are TRBV27 and TRBJ2-7, with D possibly being TRBD2 (6 bases). This CDR3 spans 17 amino acids. V was cut by 1 base and J by 5 bases, with 21 bases left in between. CDR1 is MNHEY and CDR2 is SMNVEV in the germline V gene (reference sequence). Here the CDR3 reads CASSLLEGGSRLHEQYF. The CDR3 nucleotides are TGTGCCAGCAGTTTATTGGAGGGTGGGAGCCGCCTCCACGAGCAGTACTTC.

This sequence joins TRBV29-1 and TRBJ2-3; possible D gene TRBD1, 6 bases. Deletions cut 8 bases from V and 4 bases from J, with 16 bases between. The germline V gene has CDR1 SQVTM and CDR2 ANQGSEA. The CDR3 totals 13 residues. CDR3 loop: CSLSEGGPDTQYF. The CDR3, as DNA: TGCAGCCTTAGTGAAGGGGGACCAGATACGCAGTATTTT.

This clone has only a few counts. Other DNA sequences of this sample code for an identical CDR3. The chain recombines TRBV5-6 with TRBJ1-2; D may be TRBD1 (5 bases). There are 11 residues in the CDR3. V dropped 1 base and J dropped 7 bases, with 5 bases sitting between them. The germline V gene encodes CDR1 SGHDT and CDR2 YYEEEE. The CDR3 protein is CASSLRGGYTF. The CDR3 nucleotides read TGTGCCAGCAGCTTGAGGGGTGGCTACACCTTC.

The J gene is TRBJ2-1, the V gene TRBV27; 14 nucleotides align to TRBD2. In germline, CDR1 is MNHEY, CDR2 SMNVEV (reference sequence). V shed 6 bases, J shed 15 bases, and the junction held 7 bases outside the gene matches. The CDR3 is 13 residues long. This chain's CDR3 is CASRPGTSGRGFF. In DNA form, the CDR3 reads TGTGCCAGCAGACCCGGGACTAGCGGGAGAGGGTTCTTC.

This sequence joins TRBV19 and TRBJ2-7; D is possibly TRBD1 (6 bases). CDR1 is LNHDA and CDR2 is SQIVND in the germline V gene (reference sequence). This CDR3 comprises 18 residues. V lost 6 bases, J lost 0 bases, and 24 bases lay in between. CDR3 sequence: CASRALGPGADDSYEQYF. The CDR3 DNA reads TGTGCCAGTAGGGCACTCGGCCCAGGGGCTGACGACTCCTACGAGCAGTACTTC.

The chain uses TRBV30 and TRBJ1-2; 7 positions match TRBD1. Germline assignment: CDR1 GTSNPN and CDR2 SVGIG (reference sequence). The CDR3 covers 12 residues. V dropped 3 bases and J dropped 6; count of bases not matched to a gene: 4. CDR3 region: CAWSPTGNGYTF. CDR3 DNA: TGTGCCTGGAGCCCGACAGGGAATGGCTACACCTTC.

The genes are TRBV6-5 and TRBJ2-1; TRBD2 agrees at 7 bases. The CDR3 is 11 residues long. Trimming cost V 5 bases and J 9 bases; bases outside gene matches: 1. Germline V lookup: CDR1 MNHEY, CDR2 SVGAGI. The CDR3 bases are TGTGCCAGCAGTCGGGGGGTTGAGCAGTTCTTC. It codes for CASSRGVEQFF.

V and J are TRBV28 and TRBJ1-5; 7 nucleotides match TRBD1. V was clipped by 5 bases and J by 4 bases; unmatched bases: 8. The CDR3 extends over 15 amino acids. Germline CDR1 MDHEN, CDR2 SYDVKM. CDR3 residues: CASSPLQGNNQPQHF. In DNA, the CDR3 is TGTGCCAGCAGTCCATTACAGGGGAATAATCAGCCCCAGCATTTT.

This chain links TRBV15 with TRBJ2-7; TRBD1 matches 10 bases. Germline CDR1 reads LNHNV; CDR2 reads YYDKDF (reference sequence). The CDR3 runs 15 residues. Unmatched junction bases numbered 6, after V lost 3 bases and J lost 4 bases. The CDR3 DNA reads TGTGCCACCAGCAGCCCGGGACAGGGGTTTTACGAGCAGTACTTC. This gives the protein CATSSPGQGFYEQYF.

The chain employs TRBV6-1 and TRBJ2-5; possible D gene TRBD1, 6 bases. CDR1 is MNHNS and CDR2 is SASEGT in the germline V gene. CDR3 length equals 14 residues. V lost 3 bases and J 5 bases, leaving 13 bases between the germline ends. The CDR3 is CASSDRQDRETQYF. The DNA of the CDR3 is TGTGCCAGCAGTGACAGACAGGACCGCGAGACCCAGTACTTC.

V is TRBV27 and J is TRBJ2-6, with a possible D match to TRBD1 (5 bases). The CDR3 is 20 amino acids. V shed 1 base and J shed 0 bases, with 19 bases lying between them. Germline-derived CDR1 and CDR2 are MNHEY and SMNVEV (reference sequence). The CDR3 loop is CASSLLSDAFRDSGANVLTF. As DNA, the CDR3 is TGTGCCAGCAGTTTATTGTCGGATGCGTTCAGGGACTCTGGGGCCAACGTCCTGACTTTC. Together with reference TRBV27 and TRBJ2-6, the CDR3 gives the full variable domain: EAQVTQNPRYLITVTGKKLTVTCSQNMNHEYMSWYRQDPGLGLRQIYYSMNVEVTDKGDVPEGYKVSRKEKRNFPLILESPSPNQTSLYFCASSLLSDAFRDSGANVLTFGAGSRLTVL.

This clone was recorded a few times. The chain employs TRBV11-3 and TRBJ2-1, with TRBD2 matching over 7 bases. The germline CDR1 and CDR2 sequences are SGHNT and YENEEA. V trimming: 0 bases; J trimming: 8 bases; junction bases outside the gene matches: 10. CDR3 size: 16 residues. The CDR3 spells CASSLEVGAGLDEQFF. In DNA, the CDR3 is TGTGCCAGCAGCTTAGAGGTGGGAGCGGGACTCGATGAGCAGTTCTTC.